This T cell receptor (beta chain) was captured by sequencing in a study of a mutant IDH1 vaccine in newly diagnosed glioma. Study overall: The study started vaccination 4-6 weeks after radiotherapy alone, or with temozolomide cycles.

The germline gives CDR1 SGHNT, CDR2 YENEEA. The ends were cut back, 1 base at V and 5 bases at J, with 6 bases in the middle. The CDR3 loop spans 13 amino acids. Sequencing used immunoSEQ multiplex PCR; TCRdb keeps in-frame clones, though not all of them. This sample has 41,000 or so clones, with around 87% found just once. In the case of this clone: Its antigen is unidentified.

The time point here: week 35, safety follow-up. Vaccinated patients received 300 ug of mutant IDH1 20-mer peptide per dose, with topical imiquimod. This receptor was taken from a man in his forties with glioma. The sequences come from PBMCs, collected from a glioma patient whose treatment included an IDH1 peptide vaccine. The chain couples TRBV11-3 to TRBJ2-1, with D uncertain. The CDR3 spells CASSLAPDNEQFF. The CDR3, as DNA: TGTGCCAGCAGCTTAGCGCCCGACAATGAGCAGTTCTTC.